This entry describes one T cell receptor (beta chain). No antigen is known for it. Base-call qualities are not available, and no considerably larger clone is one nucleotide away. The data stem from a study of Ad26.COV2.S vaccination and SARS-CoV-2 variants (dated by TCRdb to about 2021). Study-wide context: Vaccine-arm donors were drawn from COV1001, a multicentre, randomized, double-blind, placebo-controlled phase I-IIa trial of Ad26.COV2.S in healthy adults. Ad26.COV2.S was given intramuscularly at 5x10^10 or 1x10^11 viral particles, as a single shot or as two shots 56 days apart. Sequencing of the TCRbeta repertoire served to evaluate the specificity and breadth of SARS-CoV-2-reactive T cell receptors following Ad26.COV2.S vaccination. The TCR-sequenced set comprised around 30 samples: roughly 19 Ad26.COV2.S vaccine recipients, 5 placebo recipients and 8 SARS-CoV-2 convalescent individuals. Participants in the trial were split at random into five groups of five each, receiving low-dose or high-dose Ad26.COV2.S once or twice, or else placebo on both occasions. Blinding of investigators to trial group allocation was maintained during experiments and outcome assessment.

In the paper's terms, the treatment or condition label means: 19 received Ad26.COV2.S at low or high dose, single or two shots; roughly five received placebo; per-sample allocation not given. For vaccine and placebo recipients, repertoires were sequenced using samples collected on day 63 after the first injection. In Cohort 1b, 25 adults aged 18-55 years were enrolled at a single site in Boston, USA, between 29 July and 7 August 2020. Ad26.COV2.S was a replication-incompetent adenovirus type 26 vector that expressed a prefusion-stabilized SARS-CoV-2 spike protein derived from the original Wuhan strain. Beyond this particular receptor, the publication reports: After vaccination, spike-specific CD8+ and CD4+ T cell responses were reported to show substantial breadth. Comparing responses between vaccine doses or regimens was not something the study was powered to do. The authors noted that total T cell responses may have been underestimated by the TCR breadth and depth analyses. Vaccine and placebo recipients had comparable non-spike TCR breadth, which fits with the vaccine containing only spike. Compared with placebo recipients, Ad26.COV2.S recipients showed higher spike-specific TCR breadth (P = 0.0014).

CDR1 and CDR2 (PRHDT, FYEKMQ) derive from the germline V gene (reference sequence). The CDR3 measures 13 amino acids from cysteine to phenylalanine. The CDR3 DNA has 39 bases and is translated from base 1. V loses 4 bases, J loses 7 bases, and the germline ends lie 14 bases apart. TCRbeta CDR3 regions were sequenced with the immunoSEQ Assay. After extraction, genomic DNA underwent amplification by bias-controlled multiplex PCR, followed by high-throughput sequencing. The authors' analysis ran thus. To quantify the absolute abundance of every unique TCRbeta CDR3 region, sequences were collapsed and filtered. T cell fraction was estimated by normalization of TCRbeta template counts to usable DNA, with usable DNA being measured through amplification of reference genes present in all nucleated cells. Repertoire TCRs were annotated as SARS-CoV-2-specific when V gene, CDR3 amino acid sequence and J gene were exactly matched to a known reactive TCR set. MIRA supplied the reference SARS-CoV-2 TCR set, which was filtered for enrichment in COVID-19-positive ImmuneCODE repertoires so that public or cross-reactive TCRs were removed. Based on the MIRA antigens, annotated TCRs were further analysed at the level of specific ORF or position within ORF. Breadth was defined as annotated unique rearrangements over total unique productive rearrangements; depth was the summed frequency of those rearrangements. TCR breadth was compared between groups using two-sided Wilcoxon rank-sum tests. This immuneACCESS table, as held by TCRdb, lists in-frame sequences with V and J called but not all clones. Of the missing ones, under half trace to an unresolved V gene in checked studies; the others have no known cause. D and trimming were read from the DNA, whereas the V and J calls and clone size are those reported in that table. For this sample there are roughly 450,000 clones; 75% to 95% appear just once. The ten largest clones take up 9.5% to 15% of the sample.

This specimen consisted of peripheral blood, obtained in a trial of Ad26.COV2.S vaccine versus placebo. Recombination linked TRBV13 to TRBJ2-7; the D segment cannot be called with confidence. This sequence was found in a person between 18 and 59 years old who received the Ad26.COV2.S COVID-19 vaccine or a placebo. Here the CDR3 is given as CASSSTPFQEQYF. The nucleotides are TGTGCCAGCAGCTCTACCCCGTTCCAGGAGCAGTACTTC.